Presented here are 28 T cell receptor beta chains from one specimen sequenced in a study of cytomegalovirus exposure and HLA in healthy donors. The method was immunoSEQ multiplex PCR; TCRdb's version includes in-frame clones alone and lacks a portion of them. The data show over 60,000 clones, approximately 96% seen once. What was sequenced was PBMCs. These receptors came from a man aged 18-30 years in good health and CMV-seropositive.

This clone was seen just once. J is TRBJ2-6 and V is TRBV4-1, with TRBD1 identical over 8 bases. The CDR3 runs 19 residues. Losses at the gene ends were 3 bases for V and 0 bases for J; bases not matched to a gene: 10. From germline, CDR1 is MGHRA and CDR2 YSYEKL. CDR3 amino acids: CASSQSPGQDYSGANVLTF. In DNA, the CDR3 is TGCGCCAGCAGCCAGTCCCCGGGACAGGATTACTCTGGGGCCAACGTCCTGACTTTC.

The CDR3 loop reads CASSATGGNVNSPLHF. CDR3 DNA: TGTGCCAGCAGCGCTACAGGGGGAAATGTAAATTCACCCCTCCACTTT. The V gene is TRBV9, the J gene TRBJ1-6, with 8 bases aligning to TRBD1. CDR3 size: 16 residues. Germline trimming cut 3 bases from V and 7 bases from J; bases unmatched to any gene: 9. Germline V gives CDR1 SGDLS, CDR2 YYNGEE. The full variable domain, in which reference TRBV9 and TRBJ1-6 provide the parts outside the CDR3, is DSGVTQTPKHLITATGQRVTLRCSPRSGDLSVYWYQQSLDQGLQFLIQYYNGEERAKGNILERFSAQQFPDLHSELNLSSLELGDSALYFCASSATGGNVNSPLHFGNGTRLTVT.

This chain uses TRBV19 with TRBJ2-3; 8 bases are shared with TRBD1. The CDR3 has 15 residues. With 3 bases clipped from V and 0 bases from J, the junction kept 2 bases outside the gene matches. The germline V gene encodes CDR1 LNHDA and CDR2 SQIVND (reference sequence). This CDR3 reads CASSMTGDSTDTQYF. CDR3 DNA: TGTGCCAGTAGTATGACAGGGGATAGCACAGATACGCAGTATTTT.

V and J are TRBV28 and TRBJ1-2, with 7 nucleotides matching TRBD1. Germline CDR1 and CDR2: MDHEN and SYDVKM. V gave up 5 bases and J gave up 3 bases; unmatched junction bases: 6. The CDR3 consists of 14 residues. The CDR3 region has the DNA TGTGCCAGCAGTGCAACCGGACAGGACTATGGCTACACCTTC. It encodes CASSATGQDYGYTF.

The chain couples TRBV28 to TRBJ2-1; 16 nucleotides align to TRBD2. The CDR3 loop spans 19 amino acids. Germline V gene lookup returns CDR1 MDHEN and CDR2 SYDVKM. Losses at the gene ends were 5 bases for V and 4 bases for J; bases not matched to a gene: 11. For the CDR3, the DNA is TGTGCCAGCAGTGCGGGACTAGCGGGAGGGCCCCCCGATTACAATGAGCAGTTCTTC. This codes for CASSAGLAGGPPDYNEQFF.

The chain couples TRBV18 to TRBJ2-7, with 7 bases lining up with TRBD2. V lost 4 bases, J lost 5 bases, and 8 bases stayed unmatched. The CDR3 runs to 14 residues. The germline V gene encodes CDR1 KGHSH and CDR2 LQKENI. In nucleotides, the CDR3 is TGTGCCAGCTCACTGCCGGGACTACTAGACGAGCAGTACTTC. Protein sequence: CASSLPGLLDEQYF.

The genes are TRBV7-2 and TRBJ2-7; tentatively, D is TRBD1 (6 bases). This CDR3 region has 13 residues. The germline V gene encodes CDR1 SGHTA and CDR2 FQGNSA. V was pared by 5 bases and J by 4 bases, with 12 bases between. The CDR3 region has the DNA TGTGCCAGCAGCCCCAGGGGTTTATACGAGCAGTACTTC. Translation gives CASSPRGLYEQYF.

Only one count was recorded for this clone. The chain links TRBV19 to TRBJ1-1; D is perhaps TRBD1 (5 bases). Trimming pared 1 base from V and 3 bases from J, leaving 15 bases between. Germline assignment: CDR1 LNHDA and CDR2 SQIVND (reference sequence). The CDR3 has 16 amino acids. The CDR3 loop is CASSIALPRGDTEAFF. DNA of the CDR3: TGTGCCAGTAGTATAGCCCTCCCTCGGGGGGACACTGAAGCTTTCTTT.

V gene TRBV7-3 combines with J gene TRBJ2-3, with 8 positions matching TRBD1. CDR3 size: 14 residues. Unmatched junction bases numbered 4, after V lost 3 bases and J lost 5 bases. The germline V gene encodes CDR1 SGHTA and CDR2 FQGTGA. This chain's CDR3 is CASSFDRGGDTQYF. The DNA of the CDR3 is TGTGCCAGCAGCTTCGACAGGGGAGGAGATACGCAGTATTTT.

In DNA, the CDR3 is TGTGCCAGCAGCCCCGGGGGTAGCGGGGGCCTCTCCTACAATGAGCAGTTCTTC. Amino acid sequence: CASSPGGSGGLSYNEQFF. The chain uses TRBV7-3 and TRBJ2-1; 9 bases match TRBD2. The trim removed 5 bases at V and 0 bases at J, leaving 11 bases unmatched. The germline V gene has CDR1 SGHTA and CDR2 FQGTGA. CDR3 length equals 18 residues.

The chain employs TRBV28 and TRBJ1-4; possibly TRBD1 for D (5 bases). There are 16 residues in the CDR3. Germline CDR1 and CDR2: MDHEN and SYDVKM. V was cut by 5 bases and J by 4 bases, with 17 bases left in between. The CDR3 sequence is CASSITPTEINEKLFF. In nucleotides, the CDR3 is TGTGCCAGCAGTATTACCCCGACAGAGATTAATGAAAAACTGTTTTTT.

The chain combines TRBV5-5 with TRBJ2-5; 7 bases fit TRBD2. This CDR3 spans 12 amino acids. Germline V gene lookup returns CDR1 SGHKS and CDR2 YYEKEE (reference sequence). The J segment lost 2 bases and the V segment lost 8 bases, leaving 3 bases of the junction unmatched. In DNA form, the CDR3 reads TGTGCCAGTGGGCGGGGGCAAGAGACCCAGTACTTC. Translation: CASGRGQETQYF.

This chain uses TRBV18 with TRBJ1-1; a possible D gene is TRBD1 (5 bases). Germline CDR1 and CDR2: KGHSH and LQKENI. The CDR3 covers 14 residues. The V end lost 4 bases, the J end lost 4 bases, and 13 bases lay between the germline ends. This CDR3 is CASSRTVGGTEAFF. The CDR3 DNA sequence: TGTGCCAGCTCACGAACGGTGGGGGGCACTGAAGCTTTCTTT.

J is TRBJ2-3 and V is TRBV27, with TRBD2 matching 11 bases. CDR1 and CDR2 (germline): MNHEY, SMNVEV (reference sequence). CDR3 size: 17 residues. With 2 bases clipped from V and 6 bases from J, the junction kept 10 bases outside the gene matches. For the CDR3, the DNA is TGTGCCAGCAGTTTAGGGACTAGCGGACTCTCATGGGATACGCAGTATTTT. Translating it yields CASSLGTSGLSWDTQYF.

CDR3 DNA sequence: TGTGCCATCAGTCTTGGACAGGGGGCCGGGACCGGGGAGCTGTTTTTT. Translating it yields CAISLGQGAGTGELFF. The V gene is TRBV10-3, the J gene TRBJ2-2, with TRBD1 matching over 11 bases. Per germline, CDR1 ENHRY and CDR2 SYGVKD. The CDR3 contains 16 residues. V shed 5 bases and J 5 bases; nucleotides not matched to a gene: 7.

The V gene is TRBV10-3, the J gene TRBJ2-1; 14 positions agree with TRBD2. J was trimmed by 7 bases and V by 6 bases; bases with no gene match: 2. Germline values: CDR1 ENHRY, CDR2 SYGVKD. This CDR3 is built from 14 residues. The CDR3 sequence: CAIRGTSGRNEQFF. The CDR3 region has the DNA TGTGCCATCAGGGGGACTAGCGGGAGAAATGAGCAGTTCTTC.

The CDR3 here is CASSQDPRLAGAYNEQFF. Written as DNA, the CDR3 is TGCGCCAGCAGCCAAGATCCCCGGCTAGCGGGAGCCTACAATGAGCAGTTCTTC. The chain has TRBV4-3 and TRBJ2-1, with TRBD2 matching over 10 bases. Germline V lookup: CDR1 LGHNA, CDR2 YSLEER. The CDR3 totals 18 residues. Germline trimming cut 0 bases from V and 2 bases from J; bases unmatched to any gene: 7.

This chain joins TRBV27 and TRBJ2-3; 13 nucleotides align to TRBD2. Germline V lookup: CDR1 MNHEY, CDR2 SMNVEV (reference sequence). Trimming at V came to 1 base and at J to 6 bases, leaving 4 bases not matched to a gene. CDR3 size: 16 residues. CDR3: CASSLYTSGGVDTQYF. The DNA for the CDR3 is TGTGCCAGCAGTTTATATACTAGCGGGGGGGTCGATACGCAGTATTTT.

The CDR3 sequence: CSAPGLAGGPGANVLTF. CDR3 coding DNA: TGCAGCGCCCCAGGACTAGCGGGGGGCCCTGGGGCCAACGTCCTGACTTTC. The V and J genes are TRBV29-1 and TRBJ2-6, with 14 bases identical to TRBD2. The CDR3 length is 17 residues. Germline-derived CDR1 and CDR2 are SQVTM and ANQGSEA. After removal of 7 bases from V and 2 bases from J, the junction contained 7 bases not matched to a gene.

The chain combines TRBV25-1 with TRBJ2-7; perhaps TRBD1 as D (6 bases). Germline assignment: CDR1 MGHDK and CDR2 SYGVNS. This CDR3 has 13 residues. Trimming pared 1 base from V and 4 bases from J, leaving 8 bases between. The CDR3 nucleotides are TGTGCCAGCAGTGAATCCGACAGGTACGAGCAGTACTTC. Its translation is CASSESDRYEQYF.

The chain employs TRBV9 and TRBJ1-6; the D is unclear. Germline V lookup: CDR1 SGDLS, CDR2 YYNGEE. The CDR3 has 16 residues. The V end was cut by 0 bases, the J end by 0 bases, with 7 bases between. The chain's CDR3 is CASSVGGSSYNSPLHF. CDR3 DNA sequence: TGTGCCAGCAGCGTAGGTGGCAGCTCCTATAATTCACCCCTCCACTTT.

V and J are TRBV6-4 and TRBJ2-1; D remains ambiguous. The germline gives CDR1 MRHNA, CDR2 SNTAGT. Trimming took 3 bases from V and 6 from J, leaving 15 bases between them. The CDR3 length is 15 residues. The CDR3 bases are TGTGCCAGCAGTGAAACGATGGGCGTGGGCAATGAGCAGTTCTTC. Protein sequence: CASSETMGVGNEQFF.

The chain is built from TRBV13 and TRBJ1-6, with 7 positions matching TRBD1. V was pared by 1 base and J by 5 bases, with 5 bases of the junction left unmatched. The CDR3 contains 16 residues. The germline CDR1 and CDR2 sequences are PRHDT and FYEKMQ (reference sequence). Here the CDR3 DNA reads TGTGCCAGCAGCTTAGAAGGGGGCCGAAATAATTCACCCCTCCACTTT. Translated: CASSLEGGRNNSPLHF. Complete variable domain (other parts from reference TRBV13 and TRBJ1-6): AAGVIQSPRHLIKEKRETATLKCYPIPRHDTVYWYQQGPGQDPQFLISFYEKMQSDKGSIPDRFSAQQFSDYHSELNMSSLELGDSALYFCASSLEGGRNNSPLHFGNGTRLTVT.

This clone was picked up one time. The J gene is TRBJ2-1, the V gene TRBV5-1, with 12 bases matching TRBD2. Per the germline V gene, CDR1 is SGHRS and CDR2 is YFSETQ. The V gene end was trimmed by 5 bases and the J gene end by 5 bases; junction bases not matched to a gene: 29. The CDR3 is 23 amino acids. CDR3 amino acids: CASSFYGVLTSGSQSERHNEQFF. The CDR3 bases are TGCGCCAGCAGTTTTTACGGGGTTCTGACTAGCGGGAGTCAGTCCGAGAGGCACAATGAGCAGTTCTTC.

Only one count was recorded for this clone. The chain has TRBV27 and TRBJ2-7; TRBD2 matches at 7 bases. The germline gives CDR1 MNHEY, CDR2 SMNVEV (reference sequence). This CDR3 spans 14 amino acids. Trimming cost V 3 bases and J 2 bases; bases outside gene matches: 4. CDR3 residues: CASSLGGIAYEQYF. CDR3 DNA: TGTGCCAGCAGTTTGGGGGGGATCGCCTACGAGCAGTACTTC.

V gene TRBV5-6 combines with J gene TRBJ2-6; D is unresolved. This CDR3 spans 14 amino acids. The V end lost 5 bases, the J end lost 4 bases, and 10 bases lay between the germline ends. CDR1 and CDR2 (germline): SGHDT, YYEEEE. CDR3 nucleotides: TGTGCCAGCAGGCGACTTGCCGGGGCCAACGTCCTGACTTTC. Encoded protein: CASRRLAGANVLTF.

This clone appeared once. The J gene is TRBJ2-2, the V gene TRBV27, with a possible D match to TRBD1 (6 bases). Germline V CDR1 and CDR2: MNHEY, SMNVEV (reference sequence). Trimming stripped 10 bases from V and 8 bases from J, with 17 bases between. The CDR3 sequence is 13 residues long. The CDR3 here is CATAYRVLGELFF. The DNA of the CDR3 is TGTGCCACCGCCTACAGGGTCTTGGGGGAGCTGTTTTTT.

The chain employs TRBV28 and TRBJ1-6; possible D gene TRBD1, 5 bases. Germline V gene sequence: CDR1 MDHEN, CDR2 SYDVKM. The CDR3 spans 11 residues. V dropped 6 bases and J dropped 14 bases, with 11 bases sitting between them. CDR3 DNA sequence: TGTGCCAGCAGGGGGACTGAAACCCTCCACTTT. Its translation: CASRGTETLHF. The full variable domain, in which reference TRBV28 and TRBJ1-6 provide the parts outside the CDR3, is DVKVTQSSRYLVKRTGEKVFLECVQDMDHENMFWYRQDPGLGLRLIYFSYDVKMKEKGDIPEGYSVSREKKERFSLILESASTNQTSMYLCASRGTETLHFGNGTRLTVT.